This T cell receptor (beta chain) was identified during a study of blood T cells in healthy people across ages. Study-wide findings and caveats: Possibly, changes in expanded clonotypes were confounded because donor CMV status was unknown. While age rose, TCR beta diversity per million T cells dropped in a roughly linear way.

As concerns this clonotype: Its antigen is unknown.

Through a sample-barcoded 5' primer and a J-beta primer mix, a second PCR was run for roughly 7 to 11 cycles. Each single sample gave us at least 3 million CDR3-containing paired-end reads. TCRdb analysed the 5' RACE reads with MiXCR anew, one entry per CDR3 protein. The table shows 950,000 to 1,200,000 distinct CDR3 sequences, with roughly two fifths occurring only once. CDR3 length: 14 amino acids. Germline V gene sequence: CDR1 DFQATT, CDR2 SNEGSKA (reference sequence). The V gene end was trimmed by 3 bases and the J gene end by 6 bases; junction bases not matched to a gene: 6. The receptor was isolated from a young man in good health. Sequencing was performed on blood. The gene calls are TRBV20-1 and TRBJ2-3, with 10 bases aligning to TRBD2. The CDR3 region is CSASKLAGRDTQYF. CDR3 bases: TGCAGTGCTAGTAAACTAGCGGGGCGGGATACGCAGTATTTT.